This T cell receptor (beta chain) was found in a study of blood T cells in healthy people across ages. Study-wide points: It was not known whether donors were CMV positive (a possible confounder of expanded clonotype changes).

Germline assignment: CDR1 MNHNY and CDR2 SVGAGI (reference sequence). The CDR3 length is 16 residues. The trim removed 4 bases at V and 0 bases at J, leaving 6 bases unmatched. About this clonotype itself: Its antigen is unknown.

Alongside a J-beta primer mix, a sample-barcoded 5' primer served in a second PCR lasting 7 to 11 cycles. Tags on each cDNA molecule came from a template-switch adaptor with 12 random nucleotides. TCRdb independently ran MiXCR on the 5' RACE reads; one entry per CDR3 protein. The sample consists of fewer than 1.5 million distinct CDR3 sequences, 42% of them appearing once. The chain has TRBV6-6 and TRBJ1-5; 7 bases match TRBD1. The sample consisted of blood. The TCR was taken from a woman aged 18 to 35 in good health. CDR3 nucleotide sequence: TGTGCCAGCAGTTCCCAGACAGGGTTTAGCAATCAGCCCCAGCATTTT. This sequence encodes CASSSQTGFSNQPQHF.